This T cell receptor (beta chain) was identified during a study of T cell clones after liver transplantation. Study-wide findings and caveats: Rather than being deleted, graft donor-reactive T cells may have moved into the graft.

Clones were read by immunoSEQ multiplex PCR, and TCRdb kept only the in-frame ones, dropping some. The sample records tens of thousands of clones, roughly 85% being singletons. CDR3 length: 16 amino acids. V was cut by 0 bases and J by 2 bases, with 12 bases left in between. Germline V gives CDR1 SGHRS, CDR2 YFSETQ. CD3+CD4+ and CD3+CD8+ cells were FACS-sorted from thawed unstimulated PBMCs. To note about this clone: Its antigen is unknown.

J is TRBJ1-5 and V is TRBV5-1; D is undetermined. This sample comprised CD4+ T cells from blood, obtained 46 months after liver transplant. The sequence was obtained from a human patient who received a liver transplant. Some of these T cells may belong to the graft donor. CDR3 protein: CASSLEGPPGNQPQHF. CDR3 in DNA: TGCGCCAGCAGCTTGGAAGGCCCGCCGGGCAATCAGCCCCAGCATTTT.